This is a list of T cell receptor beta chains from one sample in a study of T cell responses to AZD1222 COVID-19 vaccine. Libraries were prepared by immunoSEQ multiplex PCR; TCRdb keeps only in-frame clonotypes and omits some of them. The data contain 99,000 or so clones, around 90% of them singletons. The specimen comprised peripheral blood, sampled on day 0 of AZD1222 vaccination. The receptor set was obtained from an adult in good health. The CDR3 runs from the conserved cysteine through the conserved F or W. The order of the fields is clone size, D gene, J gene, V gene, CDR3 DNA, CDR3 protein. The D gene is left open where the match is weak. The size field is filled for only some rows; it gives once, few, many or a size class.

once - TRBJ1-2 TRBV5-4 TGTGCCAGCAGCCGCCGGGGAGGGGATGACTATGGCTACACCTTC CASSRRGGDDYGYTF
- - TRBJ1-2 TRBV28 TGTGCCAGCAGTTCCCCCGGGAACTATGGCTACACCTTC CASSSPGNYGYTF
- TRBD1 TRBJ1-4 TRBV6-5 TGTGCCAGCAACCGTCGACAGGGAGAAAAACTGTTTTTT CASNRRQGEKLFF
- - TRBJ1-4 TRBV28 TGTGCCAGCAGTGTAGGGTGGGAACTTAATGAAAAACTGTTTTTT CASSVGWELNEKLFF
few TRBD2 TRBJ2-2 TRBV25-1 TGTGCCAGCAGTGAACCGGGACTAGTTAGGGCCGGGGAGCTGTTTTTT CASSEPGLVRAGELFF
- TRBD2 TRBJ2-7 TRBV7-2 TGTGCCAGCAGCTTACTCAGCGGGGGTCGCGACGAGCAGTACTTC CASSLLSGGRDEQYF
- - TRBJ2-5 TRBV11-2 TGTGCCAGCAGCTTAGGAGGGGGGGGCGGTGAGACCCAGTACTTC CASSLGGGGGETQYF
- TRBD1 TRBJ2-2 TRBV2 TGTGCCAGCAAAAGGGACAGGGGGAACACCGGGGAGCTGTTTTTT CASKRDRGNTGELFF
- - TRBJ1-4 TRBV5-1 TGCGCCAGCAGCTTTGGGGAGACTAATGAAAAACTGTTTTTT CASSFGETNEKLFF
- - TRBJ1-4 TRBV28 TGTGCCAGCAACCCCGATAGGCCTAATGAAAAACTGTTTTTT CASNPDRPNEKLFF
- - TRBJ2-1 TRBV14 TGTGCCAGCAGCCAAGCGAACGGGCCCTACAATGAGCAGTTCTTC CASSQANGPYNEQFF
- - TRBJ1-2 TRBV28 TGTGCCAGCAGTGCGATAGGGGGCTACACCTTC CASSAIGGYTF
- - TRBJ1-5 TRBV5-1 TGCGCCAGCAGCTTGGGTGTCCAGGGTCAGCCCCAGCATTTT CASSLGVQGQPQHF
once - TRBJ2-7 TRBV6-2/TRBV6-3 TGTGCCAGCAGTCCCAGCCACAGGACAAGTGTGTACGAGCAGTACTTC CASSPSHRTSVYEQYF